This T cell receptor (beta chain) was sequenced during a study of CD8+CD57+ T cells in acquired aplastic anemia. Whole-study context: Sorted CD4+ and CD8+ cells gave a mean 3.2 ug DNA, range 0.2 to 27.4 ug.

CDR3 size: 16 residues. V lost 6 bases and J lost 8; bases outside the gene matches: 14. Germline V gene lookup returns CDR1 LGHNT and CDR2 FRNRAP. The study profiled TCR beta VDJ and CDR3 using genomic DNA as template. TCRdb recomputed calls from the reads with MiXCR, one row per CDR3 protein. This sample has 200,000 to 300,000 distinct CDR3 sequences; about 80% occur once, and the top ten carry over 35%. Previously, flow cytometry had revealed CD8+CD57+ cell expansion in the patients chosen for sequencing. The enrolled patients all had severe acquired aplastic anemia. The sample comprised sorted CD4+, CD8+, or CD8+CD57+ T cells (not recorded which) from PBMCs. This clonotype originated in a human donor with aplastic anemia. The V gene is TRBV12-5, the J gene TRBJ2-1; 9 bases are a match to TRBD2. CDR3 loop: CASGFQRSGGSDEQFF. CDR3 nucleotide sequence: TGTGCTAGTGGCTTTCAAAGAAGCGGGGGGAGCGATGAGCAGTTCTTC.